This paragraph reports one TCR beta chain. Which antigen it targets is not known. No qualities accompany the bases; no much larger clone lies one base away. After removal of 3 bases from V and 5 bases from J, the junction retains 9 bases not matched to a gene. CDR1 MDHEN and CDR2 SYDVKM are derived from the germline V gene. From cysteine to phenylalanine, the CDR3 is 17 amino acids long. Only the CDR3 part of the read is kept: 51 bases, read in frame from the first base. In light of the paper, this sample's time point label describes: about 28 days (+/-7) after the second vaccine dose. AZD1222 recipients given second doses at about 4 weeks or at about 12 weeks were pooled, since spike-specific TCR depth and breadth were not found to differ between the two schedules. Vaccinee samples were obtained from the UK trials COV001 and COV002, which included a single-blind randomized controlled phase 2/3 trial of AZD1222 (ChAdOx1 nCoV-19) in healthy adults. Trial participant PBMC samples were collected at day 0 and day 28 after the second dose for TCRbeta chain sequencing.

The CDR3 regions of human TCRbeta chains were analyzed by immunosequencing. As for the authors' bioinformatics: TCRs in the repertoires were compared against a reference library of SARS-CoV-2-specific TCRs that had been generated with the MIRA antigen-specificity platform. Breadth was defined as the fraction of unique TCRs that were SARS-CoV-2-associated, and depth was defined as the fraction of total T cells that were SARS-CoV-2-associated. Using the MIRA data, each spike-specific TCR was mapped to the spike region that the TCR reacts to and placed in a CD4 or CD8 class. Log10-transformed breadth and depth values were compared by one-way ANOVA with Sidak's multiple comparisons tests. TCRdb retrieved this table from immuneACCESS and kept in-frame rearrangements only. Not all clones are present; in checked studies, unresolved V genes account for under half, and no reason is known for the remainder. V, J and clone size are taken as reported in that table, and D and trimming were inferred from the DNA itself. The sample table holds nearly 55,000 clones, of which 89% were seen once. The ten most abundant clones make up 14% of the sample.

The data were taken from a study of T cell responses to AZD1222 COVID-19 vaccine (dated by TCRdb to the early 2020s). Regarding the research as a whole: TCR sequencing covered 233 trial participants: 207 given two doses of AZD1222 and around 26 given two doses of MenACWY control vaccine. Enrollment into the trials was organized by age into subgroups of 18-55, 56-69 and 70-plus years, and those subgroups contained about 160, 30 and 59 TCR-sequenced participants, respectively. Summary of the overall study and its limitations: In the small 56-69-year group, the increase in depth fell short of significance, most likely because of low power. Most participants were white British and females outnumbered males, and the authors suggested that clonal diversity may have been underestimated. Reportedly, close to half of the unique spike-specific TCRs recognized epitopes lying outside the regions that are mutated in the B.1.351 and B.1.1.7 variants. The whole spike protein was spanned by vaccine-associated CD4 TCRs, and dominant responses were seen in regions 160-218 and 743-854. Conclusions about previously exposed vaccinees are limited because only 5 or 6 AZD1222 recipients were SARS-CoV-2 seropositive at baseline. A significant rise in spike-specific TCR breadth and depth was observed after two AZD1222 doses relative to day 0 and relative to MenACWY recipients. No day 14 peak-response samples were available, so repertoires were characterized only after the peak T cell response.

This TCR derives from an adult who received the AZD1222 COVID-19 vaccine. This sample comprised peripheral blood, obtained 28 days after the second AZD1222 dose. The rearranged segments are TRBV28 and TRBJ2-2; 10 middle bases align to TRBD2. The base sequence is TGTGCCAGCAGTTTCAGTATTCTAGCGGGAGTTACCGGGGAGCTGTTTTTT. Its amino acids are CASSFSILAGVTGELFF.